The subject of this entry is one T cell receptor (beta chain). Its antigen target is currently unknown. No clone much larger than this one lies a single base away; base qualities are absent. At the junction V is shortened by 5 bases and J by 5 bases, with 15 bases in between. CDR1 and CDR2 were assigned from the germline V gene (reference sequence) as GTSNPN and SVGIG. From its cysteine to its phenylalanine, the CDR3 spans 13 amino acids. Only CDR3 DNA is held: 39 bases, read in frame from base 1. At one collaborating source in Seattle, patients were enrolled during active infection and were followed longitudinally through the course of disease. Each collaborating institution followed its own protocols to collect whole blood in K2EDTA tubes. Collaborator samples were shipped for TCRbeta analysis as frozen whole blood, isolated PBMCs, or DNA extracted from either sample type. This sample stems from a study of blood T cell repertoires in COVID-19 (dated by TCRdb to about 2020). A note on the overall study: The collaborator samples originated in the United States, Italy and Spain and spanned the acute and convalescent phases of COVID-19. Nearly every sample came with metadata listing a de-identified subject ID, COVID-19 status, age in years and sex. Samples were obtained from the ongoing ImmuneRACE study (first 160 participants) and from 1,254 subjects provided by 6 global collaborators. The dataset comprised deeply sampled blood TCRbeta repertoires from subjects exposed to, actively infected with, or recovered from COVID-19. The repertoires were made available in a free public database intended to serve as a resource for research on the immune response to SARS-CoV-2. Where available, HLA class I and class II types were taken from metadata supplied by the sample provider and were not determined by assay-based typing. The prospective study material was composed of cDNA or gDNA derived from T cells, B-cell-depleted T cells, or PBMCs.

The immunoSEQ Assay, a bias-controlled multiplex PCR, was used to amplify TCRbeta CDR3 regions from genomic DNA. The original methods were these. Nucleated cell counts per sample were estimated from amplification of reference gene primers within the assay. To quantify the absolute abundance of each unique TCRbeta CDR3 rearrangement, sequence reads were collapsed and filtered. For each sample, productive Simpson clonality was calculated as the square root of Simpson's diversity index over productive rearrangements. The table comes from immuneACCESS by way of TCRdb, which keeps in-frame sequences with V and J called. Part of the clones is missing from these tables; in studies checked, under half for an unresolved V gene and the rest for unknown reasons. The V and J calls and clone size are taken from that table; D and trimming were inferred from the DNA. Counted in this sample were about 170,000 clones; around four fifths of them appeared once. Of the sample, 13% to 15% falls within the top ten clones.

On the study overall, not on this receptor specifically: The amount of clinical and demographic metadata varied by source and participant and was provided uncurated.

The sequence joins TRBV30 to TRBJ1-1, and possibly TRBD1, on 5 matching bases. This clonotype was sampled from a woman between 65 and 79 years old with COVID-19, enrolled during active disease. Sequencing was done on a sample of peripheral blood. The CDR3 protein: CAWVPGGGTEAFF. In nucleotides, the sequence is TGTGCCTGGGTGCCTGGGGGGGGAACTGAAGCTTTCTTT.